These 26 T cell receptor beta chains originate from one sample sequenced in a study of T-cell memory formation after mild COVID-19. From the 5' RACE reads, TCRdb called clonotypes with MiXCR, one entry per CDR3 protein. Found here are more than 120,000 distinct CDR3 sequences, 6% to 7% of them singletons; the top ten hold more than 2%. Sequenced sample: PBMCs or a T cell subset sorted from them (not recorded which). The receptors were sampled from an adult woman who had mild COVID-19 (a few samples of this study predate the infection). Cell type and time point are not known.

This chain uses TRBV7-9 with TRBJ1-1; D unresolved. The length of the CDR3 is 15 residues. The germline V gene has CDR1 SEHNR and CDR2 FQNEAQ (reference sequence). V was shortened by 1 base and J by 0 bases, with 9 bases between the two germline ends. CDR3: CASSLGQTMNTEAFF. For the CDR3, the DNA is TGTGCCAGCAGCTTAGGGCAGACCATGAACACTGAAGCTTTCTTT.

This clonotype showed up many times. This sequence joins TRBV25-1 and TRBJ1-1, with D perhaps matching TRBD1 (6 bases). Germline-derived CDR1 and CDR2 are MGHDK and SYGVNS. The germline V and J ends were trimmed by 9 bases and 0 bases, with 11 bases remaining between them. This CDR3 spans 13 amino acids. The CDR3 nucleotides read TGTGCCAGTCGGGACACCATGAACACTGAAGCTTTCTTT. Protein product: CASRDTMNTEAFF.

The CDR3 here is CASSQQGALTGNTIYF. The CDR3 coding sequence is TGTGCCAGCAGTCAACAGGGGGCATTAACTGGAAACACCATATATTTT. The V gene is TRBV12-3 or TRBV12-4, the J gene TRBJ1-3; TRBD1 matches 9 bases. The CDR3 is 16 residues long. V shed 5 bases and J 2 bases; nucleotides not matched to a gene: 7.

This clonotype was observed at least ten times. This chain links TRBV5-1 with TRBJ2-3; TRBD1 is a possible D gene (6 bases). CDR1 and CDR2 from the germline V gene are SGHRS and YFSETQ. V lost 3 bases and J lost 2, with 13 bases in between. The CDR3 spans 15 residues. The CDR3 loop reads CASSSRGDYTDTQYF. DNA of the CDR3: TGCGCCAGCAGCTCCAGGGGAGACTACACAGATACGCAGTATTTT.

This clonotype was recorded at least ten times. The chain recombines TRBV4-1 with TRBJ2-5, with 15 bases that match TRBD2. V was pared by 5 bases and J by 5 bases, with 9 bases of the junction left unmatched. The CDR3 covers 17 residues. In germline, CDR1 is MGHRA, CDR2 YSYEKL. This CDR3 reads CASSSTRTSGGAETQYF. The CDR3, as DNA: TGCGCCAGCAGCTCGACGCGGACTAGCGGGGGGGCCGAGACCCAGTACTTC.

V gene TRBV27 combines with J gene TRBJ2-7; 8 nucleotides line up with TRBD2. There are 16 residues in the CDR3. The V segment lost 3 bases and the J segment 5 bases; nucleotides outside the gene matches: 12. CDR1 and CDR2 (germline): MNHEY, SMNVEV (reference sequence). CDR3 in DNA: TGTGCCAGCAGTTTGCAGCGGGGGCCCCCTACGGACGAGCAGTACTTC. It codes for CASSLQRGPPTDEQYF.

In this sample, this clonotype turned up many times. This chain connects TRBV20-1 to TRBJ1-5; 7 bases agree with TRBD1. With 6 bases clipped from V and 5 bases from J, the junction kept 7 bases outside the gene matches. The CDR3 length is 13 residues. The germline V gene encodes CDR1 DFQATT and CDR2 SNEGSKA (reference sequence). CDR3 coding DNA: TGCAGTGCCCGTGACAGGGTGGATCAGCCCCAGCATTTT. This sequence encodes CSARDRVDQPQHF.

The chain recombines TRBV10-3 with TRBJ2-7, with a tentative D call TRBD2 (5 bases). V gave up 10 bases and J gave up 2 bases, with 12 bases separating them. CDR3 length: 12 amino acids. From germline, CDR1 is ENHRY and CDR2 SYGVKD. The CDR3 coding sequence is TGTGCCAATGGAGGAACAGCCTACGAGCAGTACTTC. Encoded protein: CANGGTAYEQYF.

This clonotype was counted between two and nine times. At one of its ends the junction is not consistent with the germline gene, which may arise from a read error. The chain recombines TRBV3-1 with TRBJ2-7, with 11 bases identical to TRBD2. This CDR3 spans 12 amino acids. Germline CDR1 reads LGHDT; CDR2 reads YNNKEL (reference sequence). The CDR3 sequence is CASSPLHSGGAF. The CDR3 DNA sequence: TGTGCCAGCAGCCCTCTCCATAGCGGGGGGGCCTTC.

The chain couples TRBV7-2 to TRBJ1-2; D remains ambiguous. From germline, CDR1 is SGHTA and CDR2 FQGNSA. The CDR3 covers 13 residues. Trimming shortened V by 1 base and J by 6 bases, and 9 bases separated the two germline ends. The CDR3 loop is CASSLVYLDGYTF. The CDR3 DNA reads TGTGCCAGCAGCTTAGTTTACTTGGATGGCTACACCTTC.

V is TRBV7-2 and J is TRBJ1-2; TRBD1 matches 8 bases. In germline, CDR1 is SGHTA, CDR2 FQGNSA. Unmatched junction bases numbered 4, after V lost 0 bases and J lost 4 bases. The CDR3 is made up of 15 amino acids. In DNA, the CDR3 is TGTGCCAGCAGCTTAGCGACAGGGGCCCTCTATGGCTACACCTTC. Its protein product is CASSLATGALYGYTF.

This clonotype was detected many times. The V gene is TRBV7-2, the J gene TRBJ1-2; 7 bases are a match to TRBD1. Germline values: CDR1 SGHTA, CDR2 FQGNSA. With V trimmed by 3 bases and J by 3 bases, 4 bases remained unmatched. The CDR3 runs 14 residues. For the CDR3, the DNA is TGTGCCAGCAGCTTGGGGGACAGCTACTATGGCTACACCTTC. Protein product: CASSLGDSYYGYTF.

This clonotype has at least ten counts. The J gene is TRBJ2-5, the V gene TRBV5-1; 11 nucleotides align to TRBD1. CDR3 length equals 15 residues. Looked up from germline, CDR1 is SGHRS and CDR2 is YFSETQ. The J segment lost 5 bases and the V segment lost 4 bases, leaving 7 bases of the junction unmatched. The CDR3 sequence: CASSTTGTGGETQYF. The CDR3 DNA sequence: TGCGCCAGCAGCACAACCGGGACAGGGGGGGAGACCCAGTACTTC.

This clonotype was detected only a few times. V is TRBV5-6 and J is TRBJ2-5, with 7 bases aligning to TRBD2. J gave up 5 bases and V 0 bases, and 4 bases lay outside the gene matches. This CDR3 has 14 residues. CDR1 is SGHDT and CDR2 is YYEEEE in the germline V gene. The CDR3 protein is CASSLEWEGETQYF. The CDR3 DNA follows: TGTGCCAGCAGCTTGGAGTGGGAGGGGGAGACCCAGTACTTC.

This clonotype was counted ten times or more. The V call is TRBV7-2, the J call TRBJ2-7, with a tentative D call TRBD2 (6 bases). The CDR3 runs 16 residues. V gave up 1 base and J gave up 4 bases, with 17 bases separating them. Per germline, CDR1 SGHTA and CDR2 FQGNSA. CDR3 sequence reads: CASSLGRRAGRYEQYF. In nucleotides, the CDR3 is TGTGCCAGCAGCTTAGGAAGACGGGCTGGGAGGTACGAGCAGTACTTC.

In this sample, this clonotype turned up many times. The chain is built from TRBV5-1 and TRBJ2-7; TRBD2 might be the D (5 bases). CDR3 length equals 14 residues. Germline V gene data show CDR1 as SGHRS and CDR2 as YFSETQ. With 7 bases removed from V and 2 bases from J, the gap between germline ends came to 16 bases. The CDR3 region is CASGPRTLPYEQYF. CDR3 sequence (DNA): TGCGCCAGCGGTCCCCGGACTCTTCCCTACGAGCAGTACTTC.

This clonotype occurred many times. CDR3 region: CASSLMDEARDRNEQYF. The CDR3 nucleotides are TGTGCCAGCAGCCTGATGGACGAGGCAAGGGATAGAAACGAGCAGTACTTC. This chain connects TRBV9 to TRBJ2-7, with D uncertain. V shed 4 bases and J shed 5 bases, with 25 bases lying between them. The CDR3 has 17 residues. Germline CDR1 SGDLS, CDR2 YYNGEE.

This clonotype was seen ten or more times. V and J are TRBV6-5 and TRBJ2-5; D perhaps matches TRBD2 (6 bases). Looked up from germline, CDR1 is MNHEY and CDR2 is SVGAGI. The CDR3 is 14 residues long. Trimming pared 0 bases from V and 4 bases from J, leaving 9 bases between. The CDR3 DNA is TGTGCCAGCAGTTACTCTGGCGGGGCAGAGACCCAGTACTTC. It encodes CASSYSGGAETQYF.

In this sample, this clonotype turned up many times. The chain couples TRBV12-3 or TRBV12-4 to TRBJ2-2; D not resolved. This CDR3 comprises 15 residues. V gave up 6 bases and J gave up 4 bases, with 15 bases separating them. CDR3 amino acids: CASRDRPVGTGELFF. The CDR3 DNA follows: TGTGCCAGCAGGGACCGACCGGTGGGCACCGGGGAGCTGTTTTTT.

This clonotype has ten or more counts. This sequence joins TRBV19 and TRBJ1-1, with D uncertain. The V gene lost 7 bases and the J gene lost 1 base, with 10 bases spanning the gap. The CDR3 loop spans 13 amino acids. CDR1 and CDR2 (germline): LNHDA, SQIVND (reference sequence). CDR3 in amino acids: CASNRGQNTEAFF. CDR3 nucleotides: TGTGCCAGTAATCGAGGGCAGAACACTGAAGCTTTCTTT.

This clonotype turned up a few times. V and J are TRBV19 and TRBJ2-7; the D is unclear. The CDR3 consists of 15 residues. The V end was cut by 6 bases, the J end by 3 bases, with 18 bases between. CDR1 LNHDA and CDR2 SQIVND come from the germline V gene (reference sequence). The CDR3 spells CASRDPGSGVYEQYF. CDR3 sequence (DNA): TGTGCCAGTAGAGACCCGGGCTCGGGTGTCTACGAGCAGTACTTC.

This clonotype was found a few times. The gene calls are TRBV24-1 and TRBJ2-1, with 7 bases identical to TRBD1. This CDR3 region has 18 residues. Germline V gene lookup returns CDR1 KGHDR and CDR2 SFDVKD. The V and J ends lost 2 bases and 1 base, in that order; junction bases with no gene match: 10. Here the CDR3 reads CATSDSGQAGISYNEQFF. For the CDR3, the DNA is TGTGCCACCAGTGATTCCGGACAGGCGGGCATATCCTACAATGAGCAGTTCTTC.

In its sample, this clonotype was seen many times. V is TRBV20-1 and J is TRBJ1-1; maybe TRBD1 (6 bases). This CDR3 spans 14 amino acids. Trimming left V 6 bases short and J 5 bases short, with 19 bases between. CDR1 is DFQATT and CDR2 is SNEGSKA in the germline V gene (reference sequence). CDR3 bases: TGCAGTGCGGATAAAGGGGGGGCGGATACTGAAGCTTTCTTT. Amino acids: CSADKGGADTEAFF.

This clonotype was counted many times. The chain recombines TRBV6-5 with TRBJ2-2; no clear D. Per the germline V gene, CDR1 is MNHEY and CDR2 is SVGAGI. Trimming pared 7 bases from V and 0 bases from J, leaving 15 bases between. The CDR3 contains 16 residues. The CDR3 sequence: CASTYTGSPNTGELFF. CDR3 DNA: TGTGCCAGCACATATACCGGGTCCCCGAACACCGGGGAGCTGTTTTTT.

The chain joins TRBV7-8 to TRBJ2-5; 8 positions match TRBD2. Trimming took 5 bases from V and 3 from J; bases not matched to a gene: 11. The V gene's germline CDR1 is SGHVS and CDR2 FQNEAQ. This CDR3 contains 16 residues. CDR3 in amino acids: CASSQSALAGKETQYF. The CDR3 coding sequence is TGTGCCAGCAGCCAATCGGCCCTAGCGGGTAAAGAGACCCAGTACTTC.

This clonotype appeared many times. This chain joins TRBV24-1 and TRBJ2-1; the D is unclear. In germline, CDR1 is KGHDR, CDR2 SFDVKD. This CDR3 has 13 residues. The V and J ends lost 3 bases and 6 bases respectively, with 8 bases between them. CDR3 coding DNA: TGTGCCACCAGTGATAGTGGTCCCAATGAGCAGTTCTTC. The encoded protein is CATSDSGPNEQFF.